This entry lists 6 T cell receptor beta chains sequenced from one sample in a study of shared clonotypes between healthy human individuals. TCRdb keeps only in-frame clones here, not all; method: immunoSEQ multiplex PCR. The table includes about a million clones, about three quarters detected once. Sequenced: memory CD4+ T cells sorted from blood. Regarding subset: CD45RA-negative fraction. The source is a man aged 18 to 35 in good health.

This rearrangement joins TRBV19 to TRBJ1-1; D possibly corresponds to TRBD1 (6 bases). The CDR3 is 15 amino acids. V lost 6 bases and J lost 1, with 15 bases in between. Germline lookup yields CDR1 LNHDA and CDR2 SQIVND (reference sequence). The CDR3 protein is CASRTPGTSNTEAFF. The CDR3 nucleotides read TGTGCCAGTAGAACCCCAGGGACATCGAACACTGAAGCTTTCTTT.

This chain links TRBV27 with TRBJ1-5, with D possibly being TRBD1 (5 bases). The CDR3 has 15 residues. Trimming cost V 2 bases and J 4 bases, with 12 bases left between them. Germline lookup yields CDR1 MNHEY and CDR2 SMNVEV (reference sequence). The CDR3 is CASSLQGVRNQPQHF. The CDR3 DNA follows: TGTGCCAGCAGTTTACAAGGGGTTAGGAATCAGCCCCAGCATTTT.

The genes are TRBV5-1 and TRBJ2-3; 8 bases match TRBD2. There are 18 residues in the CDR3. CDR1 is SGHRS, CDR2 YFSETQ, per germline. The V gene end was trimmed by 2 bases and the J gene end by 4 bases; junction bases not matched to a gene: 15. CDR3 sequence reads: CASSFMARRGLVPDTQYF. CDR3 sequence (DNA): TGCGCCAGCAGCTTTATGGCCAGAAGGGGACTAGTACCAGATACGCAGTATTTT.

On this clone: The same CDR3 can be traced to other DNA sequences in this sample. CDR3 region: CASSEGVNYGYTF. For the CDR3, the DNA is TGTGCCAGCAGTGAAGGGGTTAACTATGGCTACACCTTC. The chain links TRBV2 to TRBJ1-2, with unresolved D. Germline assignment: CDR1 SNHLY and CDR2 FYNNEI. V lost 1 base and J 1 base, leaving 4 bases between the germline ends. This CDR3 region has 13 residues.

The chain is built from TRBV6-6 and TRBJ1-1; D is unresolved. Trimming removed 0 bases from V and 1 base from J, with 12 bases in between. The CDR3 length is 16 residues. Germline CDR1 is MNHNY and CDR2 is SVGAGI (reference sequence). The CDR3 loop reads CASSYSTGIGNTEAFF. The CDR3 bases are TGTGCCAGCAGTTACTCGACGGGGATCGGGAACACTGAAGCTTTCTTT.

The chain is built from TRBV19 and TRBJ2-7, with D unresolved. V lost 4 bases and J lost 5, with 12 bases in between. The CDR3 length is 13 residues. From germline, CDR1 is LNHDA and CDR2 SQIVND (reference sequence). In DNA, the CDR3 is TGTGCCAGTAGTACAGGATCGGCGGACGAGCAGTACTTC. Translated, it gives CASSTGSADEQYF.